These T cell receptor beta chains were read from a single sample in a study of PD-1 blockade in classical Hodgkin lymphoma. Some clones are missing from TCRdb's copy, which holds only in-frame ones; the method was immunoSEQ multiplex PCR. In the table there are thousands of clones, around 73% of which are singletons. This specimen consisted of CD8+ T cells from blood, obtained before the fourth cycle of nivolumab. These receptors originate from a human donor with classical Hodgkin lymphoma. Each CDR3 is given with its conserved first and last residue. Each record gives: V gene, clone size, D gene, J gene, CDR3 protein, CDR3 DNA. The D gene is left open where the match is weak. Expanded clones are given a class, and other clones once, few, many or no size at all.

v_gene: TRBV9; abundance: -; d_gene: TRBD1; j_gene: TRBJ1-6; CDR3aa: CASQTGGDGSPLHF; CDR3nt: TGTGCCAGCCAGACAGGGGGCGATGGTTCACCCCTCCACTTT
v_gene: TRBV7-2; abundance: -; d_gene: -; j_gene: TRBJ2-1; CDR3aa: CASSRPGQRSYNEQFF; CDR3nt: TGTGCCAGCAGCCGACCGGGGCAGCGCTCCTACAATGAGCAGTTCTTC
v_gene: TRBV5-8; abundance: -; d_gene: -; j_gene: TRBJ2-1; CDR3aa: CASSFPPDNEQFF; CDR3nt: TGTGCCAGCAGCTTTCCTCCAGACAATGAGCAGTTCTTC
v_gene: TRBV18; abundance: -; d_gene: -; j_gene: TRBJ2-4; CDR3aa: CASSPILAKNIQYF; CDR3nt: TGTGCCAGCTCACCGATACTAGCCAAAAACATTCAGTACTTC
v_gene: TRBV7-3; abundance: -; d_gene: -; j_gene: TRBJ2-4; CDR3aa: CASSLRAGAKNIQYF; CDR3nt: TGTGCCAGCAGCTTACGGGCAGGAGCCAAAAACATTCAGTACTTC
v_gene: TRBV7-6; abundance: -; d_gene: -; j_gene: TRBJ2-7; CDR3aa: CASSLGDSYEQYF; CDR3nt: TGTGCCAGCAGCTTAGGTGATAGCTACGAGCAGTACTTC
v_gene: TRBV6-1; abundance: -; d_gene: -; j_gene: TRBJ2-2; CDR3aa: CASNPPYQHTGELFF; CDR3nt: TGTGCCAGCAACCCCCCCTACCAGCACACCGGGGAGCTGTTTTTT
v_gene: TRBV6-4; abundance: -; d_gene: TRBD2; j_gene: TRBJ2-3; CDR3aa: CASSDGGDTDTQYF; CDR3nt: TGTGCCAGCAGTGACGGGGGGGACACAGATACGCAGTATTTT
v_gene: TRBV9; abundance: -; d_gene: -; j_gene: TRBJ1-5; CDR3aa: CASSSSGDRQPQHF; CDR3nt: TGTGCCAGCAGCTCTAGCGGGGACCGTCAGCCCCAGCATTTT
v_gene: TRBV6-1; abundance: -; d_gene: -; j_gene: TRBJ2-2; CDR3aa: CASSGINTGSLGNTGELFF; CDR3nt: TGTGCCAGCAGTGGTATCAACACAGGGAGCTTGGGGAACACCGGGGAGCTGTTTTTT
v_gene: TRBV6-5; abundance: -; d_gene: TRBD1; j_gene: TRBJ2-7; CDR3aa: CASSHSGTGLYEQYF; CDR3nt: TGTGCCAGCAGTCACTCCGGGACAGGGCTCTACGAGCAGTACTTC
v_gene: TRBV7-9; abundance: -; d_gene: TRBD2; j_gene: TRBJ2-3; CDR3aa: CASTSPQREGGGDTQYF; CDR3nt: TGTGCCAGCACCTCCCCGCAAAGGGAGGGCGGGGGAGATACGCAGTATTTT
v_gene: TRBV5-6; abundance: -; d_gene: -; j_gene: TRBJ2-7; CDR3aa: CASSPSGGGRDEQYF; CDR3nt: TGTGCCAGCAGCCCGAGTGGAGGGGGCAGGGACGAGCAGTACTTC
v_gene: TRBV5-6; abundance: -; d_gene: TRBD2; j_gene: TRBJ2-7; CDR3aa: CASTTPGLAGGGEQYF; CDR3nt: TGTGCCAGCACCACACCGGGACTAGCGGGGGGGGGTGAGCAGTACTTC
v_gene: TRBV5-4; abundance: -; d_gene: TRBD1; j_gene: TRBJ1-2; CDR3aa: CASSTRTGGFYGYTF; CDR3nt: TGTGCCAGCAGCACAAGGACAGGGGGTTTCTATGGCTACACCTTC
v_gene: TRBV6-4; abundance: -; d_gene: TRBD2; j_gene: TRBJ2-3; CDR3aa: CASSERGGTDTQYF; CDR3nt: TGTGCCAGCAGTGAGCGGGGGGGCACAGATACGCAGTATTTT
v_gene: TRBV5-4; abundance: -; d_gene: TRBD1; j_gene: TRBJ2-7; CDR3aa: CASSSGWTGAYEQYF; CDR3nt: TGTGCCAGCAGCTCTGGCTGGACAGGAGCCTACGAGCAGTACTTC
v_gene: TRBV4-3; abundance: -; d_gene: -; j_gene: TRBJ2-7; CDR3aa: CASSQDQDSLYEQYF; CDR3nt: TGCGCCAGCAGCCAAGATCAGGACAGCCTCTACGAGCAGTACTTC
v_gene: TRBV2; abundance: -; d_gene: -; j_gene: TRBJ2-3; CDR3aa: CASIGDLTDTQYF; CDR3nt: TGTGCCAGCATTGGAGACCTCACAGATACGCAGTATTTT
v_gene: TRBV5-1; abundance: few; d_gene: -; j_gene: TRBJ2-7; CDR3aa: CASSGGDSQVVYEQYF; CDR3nt: TGCGCCAGCAGCGGGGGGGACAGCCAAGTGGTCTACGAGCAGTACTTC